Listed below are T cell receptor beta chains from one sample, sequenced in a study of CD8 T cells in ankylosing spondylitis. One entry per CDR3 protein results from TCRdb running MiXCR on the 5' RACE reads. The data show 450,000 or so distinct CDR3 sequences, more than 25% seen once. The sample taken for sequencing was blood, either unsorted or a sorted T cell fraction (not recorded which). These receptors came from a male donor with ankylosing spondylitis. Each CDR3 is given with its conserved first and last residue. The D gene is left open where the match is weak. Some rows have no size entry. The others give once, few or many, or a class for an expanded clone.

>TRBV10-3|.|TRBJ2-7|.
CAISQGQNYEQYF
TGTGCCATCAGCCAAGGACAGAACTACGAGCAGTACTTC
>TRBV5-1|.|TRBJ2-1|few
CASSLSTEPTYNEQFF
TGCGCCAGCAGCTTGTCAACAGAGCCTACCTACAATGAGCAGTTCTTC
>TRBV20-1|TRBD2|TRBJ2-1|few
CSASRTSGNEQFF
TGCAGTGCTAGCAGGACTAGCGGGAATGAGCAGTTCTTC
>TRBV10-3|TRBD1|TRBJ2-2|few
CATCPGQGLGELFF
TGTGCCACCTGTCCGGGACAGGGTCTCGGGGAGCTGTTTTTT
>TRBV11-3|.|TRBJ2-1|.
CASSPGLNEQFF
TGTGCCAGCAGCCCAGGGTTAAATGAGCAGTTCTTC
>TRBV12-3/TRBV12-4|TRBD1|TRBJ1-2|few
CASRTGGSGYGYTF
TGTGCCAGCAGAACAGGGGGCTCTGGCTATGGCTACACCTTC
>TRBV6-1|.|TRBJ1-3|.
CASRAKEFSGNTIYF
TGTGCCAGCAGGGCGAAGGAATTCTCTGGAAACACCATATATTTT
>TRBV7-9|TRBD1|TRBJ1-1|.
CASSPTGGRVNTEAFF
TGTGCCAGCAGCCCAACAGGGGGAAGGGTGAACACTGAAGCTTTCTTT
>TRBV3-1|.|TRBJ2-1|.
CASSQGRIYNEQFF
TGTGCCAGCAGCCAGGGGCGCATATACAATGAGCAGTTCTTC
>TRBV29-1|TRBD1|TRBJ1-2|.
CSVGEGAYTF
TGCAGCGTTGGGGAGGGGGCCTACACCTTC
>TRBV5-1|.|TRBJ2-5|few
CASSLATVETQYF
TGCGCCAGCAGCTTGGCCACCGTGGAGACCCAGTACTTC
>TRBV11-2|TRBD2|TRBJ2-1|.
CASSLGLAGGWGSYNEQFF
TGTGCCAGCAGCTTGGGACTAGCGGGAGGGTGGGGCTCCTACAATGAGCAGTTCTTC
>TRBV12-5|.|TRBJ2-1|few
CASALSSTSTAYNEQFF
TGTGCTAGTGCCCTGTCGTCAACTTCTACAGCGTACAATGAGCAGTTCTTC
>TRBV20-1|.|TRBJ1-2|.
CSARRAASNYGYTF
TGCAGTGCTAGAAGGGCAGCCTCTAACTATGGCTACACCTTC
>TRBV6-5|.|TRBJ2-7|few
CASSYSRHLRVVKYEQYF
TGTGCCAGCAGTTACTCGAGGCACCTTCGGGTGGTGAAGTACGAGCAGTACTTC
>TRBV6-1|.|TRBJ2-3|.
CASTTKGRSTDTQYF
TGTGCCAGCACCACTAAGGGCAGAAGCACAGATACGCAGTATTTT
>TRBV5-1|TRBD1|TRBJ1-2|.
CASSLGGQGELAGYTF
TGCGCCAGCAGCTTGGGAGGACAGGGAGAGCTGGCTGGCTACACCTTC
>TRBV7-2|TRBD2|TRBJ2-1|few
CASSSQGGRASDEQFF
TGTGCCAGCAGCTCTCAAGGCGGGAGGGCAAGCGATGAGCAGTTCTTC
>TRBV20-1|TRBD1|TRBJ1-1|.
CSARVWDRGPDTEAFF
TGCAGTGCTAGAGTATGGGACAGGGGGCCGGACACTGAAGCTTTCTTT
>TRBV7-2|.|TRBJ2-3|.
CASSLSGSGVDTQYF
TGTGCCAGCAGCTTAAGTGGGAGCGGAGTAGATACGCAGTATTTT
>TRBV12-3/TRBV12-4|.|TRBJ2-3|.
CASSPKLWMSGSTDTQYF
TGTGCCAGCAGCCCAAAACTATGGATGAGCGGTAGCACAGATACGCAGTATTTT
>TRBV21-1|.|TRBJ2-4|.
CATSGSRNIQYF
TGTGCCACCTCGGGATCGAGAAACATTCAGTACTTC
>TRBV3-1|TRBD2|TRBJ2-1|.
CASSRDRRTSGRANEQFF
TGTGCCAGCAGCCGGGACAGGAGGACTAGCGGGAGGGCCAATGAGCAGTTCTTC
>TRBV11-2|TRBD2|TRBJ2-3|.
CASSLRLASTQYF
TGTGCCAGCAGCTTGCGACTAGCGAGTACGCAGTATTTT
>TRBV5-1|.|TRBJ2-3|.
CASRTETDTQYF
TGCGCCAGCAGGACAGAGACAGATACGCAGTATTTT
>TRBV3-1|.|TRBJ2-2|.
CASSFTEAGELFF
TGTGCCAGCAGCTTTACAGAGGCCGGGGAGCTGTTTTTT
>TRBV15|.|TRBJ1-1|.
CATSPGRGWDTEAFF
TGTGCCACCAGCCCGGGGAGGGGTTGGGACACTGAAGCTTTCTTT
>TRBV7-2|.|TRBJ2-1|.
CASSLFRDPNYNEQFF
TGTGCCAGCAGCTTATTCCGGGACCCGAATTACAATGAGCAGTTCTTC
>TRBV7-2|TRBD1|TRBJ1-2|many
CASSLWATGTEYGYTF
TGTGCCAGCAGCTTATGGGCCACCGGGACAGAGTATGGCTACACCTTC
>TRBV20-1|TRBD2|TRBJ2-5|.
CSARGTSGSETQYF
TGCAGTGCTAGGGGGACTAGCGGGAGTGAGACCCAGTACTTC
>TRBV2|.|TRBJ1-5|.
CATQRDSNQPQHF
TGTGCCACCCAGCGGGATAGCAATCAGCCCCAGCATTTT
>TRBV28|TRBD2|TRBJ2-1|.
CASRLAGLTGYNEQFF
TGTGCCAGCAGACTAGCGGGATTAACAGGATACAATGAGCAGTTCTTC
>TRBV7-8|.|TRBJ2-1|few
CASSQSPDAYNEQFF
TGTGCCAGCAGCCAGTCCCCCGATGCCTACAATGAGCAGTTCTTC